One and the same sample provided the 18 T cell receptor beta chains below, sequenced in a study of blood T cell repertoires in COVID-19. The repertoire was sequenced with immunoSEQ multiplex PCR; TCRdb's copy has only in-frame clones and lacks some. In the table there are 150,000 to 250,000 clones, around 81% of which are singletons. Input material: PBMCs or T cells enriched from blood (not recorded which). The receptors shown here come from a man in his forties or fifties who had recovered from COVID-19.

The genes are TRBV27 and TRBJ2-1, with 11 bases that match TRBD1. This CDR3 is built from 15 residues. The V segment lost 3 bases and the J segment 5 bases; nucleotides outside the gene matches: 3. Germline CDR1 is MNHEY and CDR2 is SMNVEV (reference sequence). The CDR3 DNA reads as TGTGCCAGCAGTTTGGACAGGGGGCCCCACAATGAGCAGTTCTTC. It specifies CASSLDRGPHNEQFF.

This clone was seen only a few times. The rearrangement uses TRBV2 and TRBJ1-1, with unresolved D. Trimming cost V 8 bases and J 0 bases, with 13 bases left between them. Per the germline V gene, CDR1 is SNHLY and CDR2 is FYNNEI. The CDR3 spans 14 residues. In nucleotides, the CDR3 is TGTGCCAGCGTACGGTCCTACTTGAACACTGAAGCTTTCTTT. It codes for CASVRSYLNTEAFF.

The rearrangement links TRBV15 to TRBJ2-3; TRBD2 matches at 13 bases. The germline V gene encodes CDR1 LNHNV and CDR2 YYDKDF (reference sequence). The CDR3 has 17 amino acids. J was trimmed by 2 bases and V by 2 bases; bases with no gene match: 4. The DNA of the CDR3 is TGTGCCACCAGCAGATCCGGGACTAGCGGGGCCACAGATACGCAGTATTTT. Protein sequence: CATSRSGTSGATDTQYF.

The chain links TRBV2 to TRBJ1-1, with 7 bases matching TRBD1. J lost 2 bases, V lost 8 bases, and 5 bases had no gene match. CDR1 SNHLY and CDR2 FYNNEI come from the germline V gene. The CDR3 covers 13 residues. CDR3 loop: CASLRGLNTEAFF. CDR3 nucleotide sequence: TGTGCCAGCCTTAGGGGGCTTAACACTGAAGCTTTCTTT.

J is TRBJ2-1 and V is TRBV5-1; 8 bases map to TRBD2. V lost 4 bases to trimming and J lost 9 bases; unmatched junction nucleotides: 12. The CDR3 contains 15 residues. Germline loops: CDR1 SGHRS, CDR2 YFSETQ. CDR3 residues: CASSPRLGAGGEQFF. The CDR3 nucleotides read TGCGCCAGCAGCCCTAGGTTAGGCGCGGGGGGTGAGCAGTTCTTC. Full variable domain (outside the CDR3, taken from reference TRBV5-1 and TRBJ2-1): KAGVTQTPRYLIKTRGQQVTLSCSPISGHRSVSWYQQTPGQGLQFLFEYFSETQRNKGNFPGRFSGRQFSNSRSEMNVSTLELGDSALYLCASSPRLGAGGEQFFGPGTRLTVL.

As regards this clone: The same CDR3 also results from other DNA sequences found in this sample. The chain links TRBV27 to TRBJ1-2; D gene unclear. The CDR3 runs to 14 residues. Germline values: CDR1 MNHEY, CDR2 SMNVEV (reference sequence). V was cut by 2 bases and J by 0 bases, with 7 bases left in between. The CDR3, as DNA: TGTGCCAGCAGTTTAACGGGAGCTAACTATGGCTACACCTTC. This encodes CASSLTGANYGYTF.

Only one count was recorded for this clone. The CDR3 sequence: CASKTRELGQPQHF. In nucleotides, the CDR3 is TGTGCCAGTAAAACGCGGGAGTTGGGTCAGCCCCAGCATTTT. V gene TRBV19 combines with J gene TRBJ1-5; no reliable D call. V was cut by 7 bases and J by 6 bases, with 16 bases left in between. CDR3 size: 14 residues. Germline V lookup: CDR1 LNHDA, CDR2 SQIVND (reference sequence).

The rearrangement links TRBV11-3 to TRBJ2-7; 8 positions agree with TRBD2. Trimming removed 3 bases from V and 0 bases from J; junction bases left unmatched: 4. The length of the CDR3 is 15 residues. The germline CDR1 and CDR2 sequences are SGHNT and YENEEA. The CDR3 DNA follows: TGTGCCAGCAGCTTTAGGGCGGGGGGCTCCTACGAGCAGTACTTC. Amino acid sequence: CASSFRAGGSYEQYF.

The chain is built from TRBV5-1 and TRBJ2-5; 9 nucleotides agree with TRBD2. Per the germline V gene, CDR1 is SGHRS and CDR2 is YFSETQ. CDR3 length equals 15 residues. V shed 2 bases and J 1 base; nucleotides not matched to a gene: 3. The CDR3 reads CASSFQTSGQETQYF. DNA for the CDR3: TGCGCCAGCAGCTTCCAGACTAGCGGCCAAGAGACCCAGTACTTC. The variable domain in full, completed from reference TRBV5-1 and TRBJ2-5, reads KAGVTQTPRYLIKTRGQQVTLSCSPISGHRSVSWYQQTPGQGLQFLFEYFSETQRNKGNFPGRFSGRQFSNSRSEMNVSTLELGDSALYLCASSFQTSGQETQYFGPGTRLLVL.

The chain joins TRBV7-9 to TRBJ2-3; 7 bases are shared with TRBD2. The CDR3 totals 17 residues. The V gene end was trimmed by 5 bases and the J gene end by 2 bases; junction bases not matched to a gene: 13. The germline CDR1 and CDR2 sequences are SEHNR and FQNEAQ (reference sequence). The CDR3 spells CASSPPWASGPTDTQYF. In DNA form, the CDR3 reads TGTGCCAGCAGCCCCCCCTGGGCTAGCGGTCCCACAGATACGCAGTATTTT.

The V call is TRBV5-1, the J call TRBJ1-1; D is perhaps TRBD1 (5 bases). The CDR3 covers 16 residues. Germline CDR1 SGHRS, CDR2 YFSETQ. V lost 4 bases and J lost 5, with 21 bases in between. The CDR3 coding sequence is TGCGCCAGCAGCAACGACCTAATGACAGACGGGACTGAAGCTTTCTTT. Encoded protein: CASSNDLMTDGTEAFF. Full variable domain (rest looked up from reference TRBV5-1 and TRBJ1-1): KAGVTQTPRYLIKTRGQQVTLSCSPISGHRSVSWYQQTPGQGLQFLFEYFSETQRNKGNFPGRFSGRQFSNSRSEMNVSTLELGDSALYLCASSNDLMTDGTEAFFGQGTRLTVV.

The count of this clone is one. V and J are TRBV5-4 and TRBJ2-7; TRBD1 aligns across 8 bases. The ends lost 0 bases at V and 4 bases at J; junction bases unmatched: 6. The germline V gene has CDR1 SGHNT and CDR2 YYREEE (reference sequence). This CDR3 is built from 15 residues. This CDR3 reads CASSLGQGFNYEQYF. The CDR3 DNA is TGTGCCAGCAGCTTGGGACAGGGGTTCAATTACGAGCAGTACTTC.

This sequence joins TRBV2 and TRBJ1-6; TRBD1 aligns across 12 bases. V lost 5 bases, J lost 10 bases, and 6 bases stayed unmatched. The CDR3 is 15 amino acids. CDR1 is SNHLY, CDR2 FYNNEI, per germline. CDR3 coding DNA: TGTGCCAGCAGTACCACGGGGACAGGGGGCTCACCCCTCCACTTT. Its translation is CASSTTGTGGSPLHF.

The sample holds a few counts of this clone. The V and J genes are TRBV2 and TRBJ1-5, with TRBD1 matching 7 bases. This CDR3 is 15 amino acids long. Per the germline V gene, CDR1 is SNHLY and CDR2 is FYNNEI. V lost 2 bases, J lost 3 bases, and 4 bases stayed unmatched. The CDR3 protein is CASSEWQGVNQPQHF. In DNA form, the CDR3 reads TGTGCCAGCAGTGAATGGCAGGGGGTCAATCAGCCCCAGCATTTT.

The chain recombines TRBV5-1 with TRBJ2-5, with D unclear. The CDR3 covers 12 residues. V gave up 0 bases and J gave up 3 bases, with 3 bases separating them. Germline V lookup: CDR1 SGHRS, CDR2 YFSETQ. CDR3 nucleotide sequence: TGCGCCAGCAGCTTGGCCGAAGAGACCCAGTACTTC. Translation gives CASSLAEETQYF.

The chain uses TRBV27 and TRBJ1-6; the D is unclear. CDR1 and CDR2 (germline): MNHEY, SMNVEV (reference sequence). The ends were cut back, 5 bases at V and 9 bases at J, with 8 bases in the middle. The CDR3 length is 12 residues. The CDR3 protein is CASSPPGSPLHF. The DNA of the CDR3 is TGTGCCAGCAGTCCCCCCGGTTCACCCCTCCACTTT.

V and J are TRBV10-3 and TRBJ1-1; D is unclear. The germline V gene has CDR1 ENHRY and CDR2 SYGVKD. V was shortened by 4 bases and J by 4 bases, with 22 bases between the two germline ends. The CDR3 consists of 17 residues. The chain's CDR3 is CAISAHPNREPFTEAFF. As DNA, the CDR3 is TGTGCCATCAGTGCCCATCCGAACCGGGAGCCCTTCACTGAAGCTTTCTTT.

The chain joins TRBV19 to TRBJ1-5, with D perhaps matching TRBD1 (6 bases). CDR3 length: 16 amino acids. Trimming took 4 bases from V and 1 from J, leaving 14 bases between them. Germline-derived CDR1 and CDR2 are LNHDA and SQIVND (reference sequence). The DNA for the CDR3 is TGTGCCAGTAGTAGCAGCACAGGGTGGAGCAATCAGCCCCAGCATTTT. As protein: CASSSSTGWSNQPQHF.